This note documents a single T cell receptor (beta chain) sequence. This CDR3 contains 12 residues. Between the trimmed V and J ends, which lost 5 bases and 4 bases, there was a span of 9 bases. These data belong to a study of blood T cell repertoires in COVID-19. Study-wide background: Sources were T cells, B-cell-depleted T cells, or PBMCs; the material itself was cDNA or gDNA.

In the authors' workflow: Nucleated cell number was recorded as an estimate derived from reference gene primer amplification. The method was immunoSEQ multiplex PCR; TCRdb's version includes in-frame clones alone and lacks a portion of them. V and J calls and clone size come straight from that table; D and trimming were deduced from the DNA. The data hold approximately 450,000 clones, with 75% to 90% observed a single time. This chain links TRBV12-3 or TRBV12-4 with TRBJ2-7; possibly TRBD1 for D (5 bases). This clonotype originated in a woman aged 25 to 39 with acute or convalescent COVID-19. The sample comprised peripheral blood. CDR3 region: CASSNQGYEQYF. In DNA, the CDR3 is TGTGCCAGCAGTAACCAGGGTTACGAGCAGTACTTC.